This T cell receptor beta chain was sequenced in a study of blood T cell repertoires in COVID-19. Overall study context: Researchers got acute and convalescent COVID-19 samples from the United States, Italy and Spain.

V dropped 5 bases and J dropped 1 base, with 8 bases sitting between them. There are 13 residues in the CDR3. CDR1 is SNHLY and CDR2 is FYNNEI in the germline V gene. Original handling: The assay estimated nucleated cells by amplifying reference gene primers. Produced via immunoSEQ multiplex PCR; TCRdb's table is partial and in-frame only. V and J calls and clone size are as listed in that table; D and trimming were resolved from the DNA. Altogether nearly 50,000 clones are present, around 88% being singletons, with the ten largest covering roughly 2.1%. Sample: peripheral blood. The chain uses TRBV2 and TRBJ1-1; tentative D call: TRBD1 (5 bases). The clonotype comes from a woman aged 55-70 years with acute or convalescent COVID-19. CDR3 loop: CASSKQENTEAFF. The CDR3 region has the DNA TGTGCCAGCAGTAAACAGGAGAACACTGAAGCTTTCTTT.